The 8 T cell receptor beta chains reported below all come from one sample, sequenced in a study of control samples from healthy donors and cancer patients. The method was immunoSEQ multiplex PCR; TCRdb's version includes in-frame clones alone and lacks a portion of them. Among around 110,000 clones listed, around 89% were seen once. Sample: blood. The origin of the receptors is a woman in her sixties or seventies in good health.

The CDR3 sequence is CASSVWSAAPNTEAFF. The DNA of the CDR3 is TGTGCCAGCAGTGTTTGGAGTGCAGCGCCAAACACTGAAGCTTTCTTT. This sequence joins TRBV2 and TRBJ1-1; D not resolved. CDR1 and CDR2 (germline): SNHLY, FYNNEI. Trimming pared 4 bases from V and 2 bases from J, leaving 17 bases between. This CDR3 has 16 residues.

The V and J genes are TRBV6-5 and TRBJ2-3; a possible D gene is TRBD2 (5 bases). Looked up from germline, CDR1 is MNHEY and CDR2 is SVGAGI. The V and J ends lost 8 bases and 5 bases respectively, with 14 bases between them. The CDR3 extends over 13 amino acids. The CDR3 here is CASLQNGGDTQYF. CDR3 coding DNA: TGTGCCAGCCTCCAGAACGGAGGAGATACGCAGTATTTT.

The J gene is TRBJ1-1, the V gene TRBV3-1 (or the pseudogene TRBV3-2), with a possible D match to TRBD1 (5 bases). Germline CDR1 is LGHDT and CDR2 is YNNKEL (reference sequence). Trimming took 2 bases from V and 11 from J, leaving 9 bases between them. This CDR3 contains 11 residues. CDR3 sequence: CASSQQGWAFF. CDR3 DNA: TGTGCCAGCAGCCAACAGGGTTGGGCTTTCTTT.

This clone was recorded once. The chain combines TRBV5-5 with TRBJ1-2; 10 nucleotides agree with TRBD1. The CDR3 spans 13 residues. Per the germline V gene, CDR1 is SGHKS and CDR2 is YYEKEE (reference sequence). Germline trimming cut 4 bases from V and 4 bases from J; bases unmatched to any gene: 1. CDR3 coding DNA: TGTGCCAGCAGCGGACAGGGGGGCTATGGCTACACCTTC. The encoded protein is CASSGQGGYGYTF.

The CDR3 loop reads CASSPPGQGTYGYTF. In DNA form, the CDR3 reads TGTGCCAGCAGCCCGCCCGGACAGGGAACCTATGGCTACACCTTC. This rearrangement joins TRBV11-2 to TRBJ1-2; TRBD1 matches 8 bases. CDR1 is SGHAT and CDR2 is FQNNGV in the germline V gene. The CDR3 extends over 15 amino acids. V shed 5 bases, J shed 4 bases, and the junction held 9 bases outside the gene matches. Supplemented by reference TRBV11-2 and TRBJ1-2, the full variable domain reads EAGVAQSPRYKIIEKRQSVAFWCNPISGHATLYWYQQILGQGPKLLIQFQNNGVVDDSQLPKDRFSAERLKGVDSTLKIQPAKLEDSAVYLCASSPPGQGTYGYTFGSGTRLTVV.

The chain carries TRBV3-1 (or the pseudogene TRBV3-2) and TRBJ1-2, with D unresolved. Germline assignment: CDR1 LGHDT and CDR2 YNNKEL (reference sequence). Deletions cut 4 bases from V and 5 bases from J, with 11 bases between. This CDR3 is 13 amino acids long. CDR3 nucleotides: TGTGCCAGCAGCCCTCCAAGTGGGTATGGCTACACCTTC. The encoded protein is CASSPPSGYGYTF.

V and J are TRBV2 and TRBJ2-5; 7 bases match TRBD2. Germline values: CDR1 SNHLY, CDR2 FYNNEI. This CDR3 is built from 15 residues. V shed 8 bases and J 1 base; nucleotides not matched to a gene: 10. The CDR3 nucleotides read TGTGCCAGCTGCGGAAGCGGGATGGCCCAAGAGACCCAGTACTTC. The encoded protein is CASCGSGMAQETQYF. Looking up the rest from reference TRBV2 and TRBJ2-5 gives the full variable domain: EPEVTQTPSHQVTQMGQEVILRCVPISNHLYFYWYRQILGQKVEFLVSFYNNEISEKSEIFDDQFSVERPDGSNFTLKIRSTKLEDSAMYFCASCGSGMAQETQYFGPGTRLLVL.

J is TRBJ1-6 and V is TRBV7-8, with 7 bases that match TRBD1. V was pared by 5 bases and J by 6 bases, with 7 bases of the junction left unmatched. Germline loops: CDR1 SGHVS, CDR2 FQNEAQ. CDR3 length equals 15 residues. In DNA, the CDR3 is TGTGCCAGCAGCAGAACAAGACAGGGTAATTCACCCCTCCACTTT. Amino acids: CASSRTRQGNSPLHF.